The present T cell receptor (beta chain) was sequenced within a study of shared clonotypes between healthy human individuals. The CDR3 has 15 amino acids. Between the trimmed V and J ends, which lost 4 bases and 2 bases, there was a span of 14 bases. Germline V gives CDR1 KGHSH, CDR2 LQKENI. Clones were read by immunoSEQ multiplex PCR, and TCRdb kept only the in-frame ones, dropping some. This table has under 750,000 clones, 72% appearing once. Study conclusions and caveats: In this cohort, only blood was sampled, and tissue repertoires likely differ. The study's rarefaction showed incomplete sorted-subset sequencing despite large depth.

Comments on this clone: Its specificity is unknown.

This TCR was sampled from a woman younger than 45 in good health. The source material was memory CD4+ T cells sorted from blood. Subset denoted: CD45RA-negative fraction. The genes are TRBV18 and TRBJ2-5; D uncertain. In DNA, the CDR3 is TGTGCCAGCTCACGAGAGTCTAGTATACAAGAGACCCAGTACTTC. Encoded protein: CASSRESSIQETQYF.